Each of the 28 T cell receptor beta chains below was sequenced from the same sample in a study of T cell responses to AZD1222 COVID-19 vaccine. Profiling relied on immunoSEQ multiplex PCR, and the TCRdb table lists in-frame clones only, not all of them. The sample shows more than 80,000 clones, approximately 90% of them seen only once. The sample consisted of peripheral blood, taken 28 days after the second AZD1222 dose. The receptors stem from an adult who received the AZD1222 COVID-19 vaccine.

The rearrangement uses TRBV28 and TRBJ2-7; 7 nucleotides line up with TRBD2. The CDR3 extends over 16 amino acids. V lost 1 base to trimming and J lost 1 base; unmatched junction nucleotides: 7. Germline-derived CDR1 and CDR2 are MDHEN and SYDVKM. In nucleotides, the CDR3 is TGTGCCAGCAGTTTATTTTCTAGCGGCTCGTCCTACGAGCAGTACTTC. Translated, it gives CASSLFSSGSSYEQYF.

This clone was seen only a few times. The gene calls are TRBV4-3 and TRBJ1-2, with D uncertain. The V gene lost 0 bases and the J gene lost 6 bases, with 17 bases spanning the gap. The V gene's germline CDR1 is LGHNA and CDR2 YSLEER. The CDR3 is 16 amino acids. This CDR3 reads CASSQEARTSRHGYTF. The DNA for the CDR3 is TGCGCCAGCAGCCAAGAGGCCAGGACCTCCCGCCATGGCTACACCTTC.

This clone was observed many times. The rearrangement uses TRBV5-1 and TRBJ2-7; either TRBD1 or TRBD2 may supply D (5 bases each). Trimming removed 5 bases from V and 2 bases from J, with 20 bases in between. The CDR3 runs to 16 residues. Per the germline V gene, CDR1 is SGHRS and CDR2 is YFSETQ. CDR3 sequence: CASRRLRDLPAYEQYF. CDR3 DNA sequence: TGCGCCAGCAGGCGACTACGGGACCTCCCCGCCTACGAGCAGTACTTC.

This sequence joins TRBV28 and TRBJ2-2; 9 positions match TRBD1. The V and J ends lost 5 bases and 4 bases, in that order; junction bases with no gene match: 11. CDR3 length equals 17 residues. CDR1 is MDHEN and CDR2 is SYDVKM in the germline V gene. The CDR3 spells CASSLSGQGRATGELFF. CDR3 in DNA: TGTGCCAGCAGTCTCTCAGGACAGGGGAGGGCCACCGGGGAGCTGTTTTTT.

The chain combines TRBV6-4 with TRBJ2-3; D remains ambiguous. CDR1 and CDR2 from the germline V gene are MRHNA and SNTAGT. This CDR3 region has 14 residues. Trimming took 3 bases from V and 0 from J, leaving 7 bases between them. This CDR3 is CASSETGSTDTQYF. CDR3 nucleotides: TGTGCCAGCAGTGAGACCGGGAGCACAGATACGCAGTATTTT.

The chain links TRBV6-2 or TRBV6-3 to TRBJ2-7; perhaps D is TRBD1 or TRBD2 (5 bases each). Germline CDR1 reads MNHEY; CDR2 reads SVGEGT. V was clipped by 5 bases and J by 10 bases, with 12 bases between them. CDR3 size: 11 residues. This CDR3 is CASSTPGPQYF. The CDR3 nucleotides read TGTGCCAGCAGTACTCCGGGACCACAGTACTTC.

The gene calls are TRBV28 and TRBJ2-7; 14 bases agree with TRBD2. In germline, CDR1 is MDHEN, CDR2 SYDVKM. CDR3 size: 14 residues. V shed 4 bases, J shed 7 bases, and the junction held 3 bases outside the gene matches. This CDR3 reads CASSWWTSGREQYF. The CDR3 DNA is TGTGCCAGCAGTTGGTGGACTAGCGGGAGGGAGCAGTACTTC.

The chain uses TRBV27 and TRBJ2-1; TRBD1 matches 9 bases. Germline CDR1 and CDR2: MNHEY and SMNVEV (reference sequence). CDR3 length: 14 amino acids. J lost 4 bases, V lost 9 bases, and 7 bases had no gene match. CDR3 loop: CASRRDRAYNEQFF. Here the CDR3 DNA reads TGTGCCAGTCGCCGGGACAGGGCTTACAATGAGCAGTTCTTC.

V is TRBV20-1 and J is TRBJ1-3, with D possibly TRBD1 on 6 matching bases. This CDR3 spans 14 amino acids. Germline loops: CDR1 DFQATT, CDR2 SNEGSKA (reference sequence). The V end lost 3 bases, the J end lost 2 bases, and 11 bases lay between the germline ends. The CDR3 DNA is TGCAGTGCTAGTAGGGCAGGGGCTGGAAACACCATATATTTT. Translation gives CSASRAGAGNTIYF.

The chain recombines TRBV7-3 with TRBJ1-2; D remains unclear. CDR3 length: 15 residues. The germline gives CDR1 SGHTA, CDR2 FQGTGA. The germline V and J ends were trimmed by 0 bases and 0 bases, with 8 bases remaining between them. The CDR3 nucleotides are TGTGCCAGCAGCTTAACTGGGTCCCCTAACTATGGCTACACCTTC. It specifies CASSLTGSPNYGYTF.

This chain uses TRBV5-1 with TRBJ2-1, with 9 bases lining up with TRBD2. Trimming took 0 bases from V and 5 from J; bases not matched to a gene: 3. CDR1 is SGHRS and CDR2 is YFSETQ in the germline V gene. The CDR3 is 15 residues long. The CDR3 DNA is TGCGCCAGCAGCTTGGAAGCGGGAGGTGACAATGAGCAGTTCTTC. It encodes CASSLEAGGDNEQFF.

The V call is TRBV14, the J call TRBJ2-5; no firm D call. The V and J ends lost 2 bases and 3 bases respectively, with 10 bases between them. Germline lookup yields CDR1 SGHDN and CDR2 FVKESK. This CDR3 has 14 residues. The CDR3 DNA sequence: TGTGCCAGCAGCCAAATCGCTGGGGAAGAGACCCAGTACTTC. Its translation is CASSQIAGEETQYF. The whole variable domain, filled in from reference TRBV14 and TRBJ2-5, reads EAGVTQFPSHSVIEKGQTVTLRCDPISGHDNLYWYRRVMGKEIKFLLHFVKESKQDESGMPNNRFLAERTGGTYSTLKVQPAELEDSGVYFCASSQIAGEETQYFGPGTRLLVL.

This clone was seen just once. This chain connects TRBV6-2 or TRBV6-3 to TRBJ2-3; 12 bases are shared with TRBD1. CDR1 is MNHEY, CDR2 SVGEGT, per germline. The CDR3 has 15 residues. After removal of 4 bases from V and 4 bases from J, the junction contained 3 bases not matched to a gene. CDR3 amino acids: CASSSGTGGADTQYF. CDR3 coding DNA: TGTGCCAGCAGTTCCGGGACAGGGGGCGCAGATACGCAGTATTTT.

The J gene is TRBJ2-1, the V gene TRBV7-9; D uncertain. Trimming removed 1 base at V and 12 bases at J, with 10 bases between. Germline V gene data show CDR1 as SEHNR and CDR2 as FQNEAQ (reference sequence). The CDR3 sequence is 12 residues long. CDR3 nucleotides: TGTGCCAGCAGCTTAGGGACCGGGTGGCAGTTCTTC. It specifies CASSLGTGWQFF. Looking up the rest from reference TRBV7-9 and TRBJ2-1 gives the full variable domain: DTGVSQNPRHKITKRGQNVTFRCDPISEHNRLYWYRQTLGQGPEFLTYFQNEAQLEKSRLLSDRFSAERPKGSFSTLEIQRTEQGDSAMYLCASSLGTGWQFFGPGTRLTVL.

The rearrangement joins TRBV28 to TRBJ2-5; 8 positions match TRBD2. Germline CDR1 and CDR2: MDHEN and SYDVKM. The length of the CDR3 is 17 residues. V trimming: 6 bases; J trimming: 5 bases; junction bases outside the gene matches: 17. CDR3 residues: CASSPGGEGLAVETQYF. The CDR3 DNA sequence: TGTGCCAGCAGCCCGGGAGGGGAGGGGCTAGCGGTGGAGACCCAGTACTTC.

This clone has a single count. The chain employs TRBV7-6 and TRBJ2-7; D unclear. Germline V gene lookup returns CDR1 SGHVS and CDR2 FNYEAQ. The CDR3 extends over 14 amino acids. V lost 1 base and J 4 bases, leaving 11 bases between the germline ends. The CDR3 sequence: CASSLGVSGYEQYF. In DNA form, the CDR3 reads TGTGCCAGCAGCTTAGGGGTGTCCGGGTACGAGCAGTACTTC.

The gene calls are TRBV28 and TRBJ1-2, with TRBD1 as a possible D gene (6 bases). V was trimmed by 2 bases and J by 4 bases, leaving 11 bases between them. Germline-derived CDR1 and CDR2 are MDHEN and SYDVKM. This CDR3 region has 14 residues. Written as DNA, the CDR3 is TGTGCCAGCAGTTTAGGCCGGACAGCCTATGGCTACACCTTC. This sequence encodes CASSLGRTAYGYTF.

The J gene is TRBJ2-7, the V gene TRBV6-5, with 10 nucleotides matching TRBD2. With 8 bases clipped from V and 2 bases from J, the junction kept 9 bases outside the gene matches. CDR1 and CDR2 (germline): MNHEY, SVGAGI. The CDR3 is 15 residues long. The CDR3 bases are TGTGCCAGCTCGGTAGCGGGAGGAGGGCCCTACGAGCAGTACTTC. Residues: CASSVAGGGPYEQYF.

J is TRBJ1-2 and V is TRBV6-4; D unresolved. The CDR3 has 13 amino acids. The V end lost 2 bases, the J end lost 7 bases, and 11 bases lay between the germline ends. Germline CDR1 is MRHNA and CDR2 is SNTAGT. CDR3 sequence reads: CASSDRRVRGYTF. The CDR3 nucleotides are TGTGCCAGCAGTGACCGTAGGGTTCGTGGCTACACCTTC.

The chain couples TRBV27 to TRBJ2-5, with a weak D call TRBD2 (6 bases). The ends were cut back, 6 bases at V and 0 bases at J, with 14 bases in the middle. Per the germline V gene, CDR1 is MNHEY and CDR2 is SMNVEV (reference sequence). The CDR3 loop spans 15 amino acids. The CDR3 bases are TGTGCCAGCAGGAGAACTAGCTCGTACCAAGAGACCCAGTACTTC. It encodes CASRRTSSYQETQYF.

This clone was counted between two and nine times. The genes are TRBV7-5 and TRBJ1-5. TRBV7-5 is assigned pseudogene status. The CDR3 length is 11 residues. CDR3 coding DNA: TGTGTCAGAAGCTTATCTAAAGCCCAGCATTTT. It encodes CVRSLSKAQHF.

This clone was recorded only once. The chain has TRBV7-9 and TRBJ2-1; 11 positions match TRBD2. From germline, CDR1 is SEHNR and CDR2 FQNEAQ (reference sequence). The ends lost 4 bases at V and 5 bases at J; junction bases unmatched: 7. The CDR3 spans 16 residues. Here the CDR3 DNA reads TGTGCCAGCAGCTCGTTCCCGGGACTAGCGGACAATGAGCAGTTCTTC. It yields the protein CASSSFPGLADNEQFF.

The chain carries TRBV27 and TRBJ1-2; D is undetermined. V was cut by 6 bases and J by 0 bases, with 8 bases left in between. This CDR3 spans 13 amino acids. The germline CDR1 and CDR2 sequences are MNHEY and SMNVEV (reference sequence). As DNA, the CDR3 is TGTGCCAGCAGGTCGGAAGCTAACTATGGCTACACCTTC. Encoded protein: CASRSEANYGYTF.

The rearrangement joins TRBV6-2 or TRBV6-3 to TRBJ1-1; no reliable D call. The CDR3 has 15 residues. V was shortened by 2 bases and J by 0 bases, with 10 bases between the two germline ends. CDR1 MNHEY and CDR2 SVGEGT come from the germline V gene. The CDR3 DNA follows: TGTGCCAGCAGTTACCCTGCGCCCTTGAACACTGAAGCTTTCTTT. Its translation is CASSYPAPLNTEAFF.

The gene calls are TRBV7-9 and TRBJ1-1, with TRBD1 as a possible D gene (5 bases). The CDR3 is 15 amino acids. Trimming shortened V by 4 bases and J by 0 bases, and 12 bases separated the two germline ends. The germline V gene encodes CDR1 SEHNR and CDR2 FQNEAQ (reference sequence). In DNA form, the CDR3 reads TGTGCCAGCAGCTCGACAGACATGATGAACACTGAAGCTTTCTTT. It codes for CASSSTDMMNTEAFF.

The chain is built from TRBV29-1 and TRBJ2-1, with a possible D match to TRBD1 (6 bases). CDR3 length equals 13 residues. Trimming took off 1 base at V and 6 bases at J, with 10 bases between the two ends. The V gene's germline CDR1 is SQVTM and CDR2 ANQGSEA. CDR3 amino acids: CSVEAQGTNEQFF. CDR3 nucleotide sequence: TGCAGCGTTGAAGCCCAGGGGACCAATGAGCAGTTCTTC.

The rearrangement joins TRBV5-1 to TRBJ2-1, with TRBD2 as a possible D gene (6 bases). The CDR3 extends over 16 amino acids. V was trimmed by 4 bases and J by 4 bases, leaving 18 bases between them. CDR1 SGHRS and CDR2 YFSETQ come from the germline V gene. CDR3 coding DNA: TGCGCCAGCAGCAAGGAGGGAACGATTATATACAATGAGCAGTTCTTC. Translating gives CASSKEGTIIYNEQFF.

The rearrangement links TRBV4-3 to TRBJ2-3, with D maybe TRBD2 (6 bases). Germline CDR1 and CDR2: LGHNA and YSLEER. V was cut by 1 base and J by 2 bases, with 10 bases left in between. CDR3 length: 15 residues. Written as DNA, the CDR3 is TGCGCCAGCAGCCAAGTGGAGGGCACCACAGATACGCAGTATTTT. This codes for CASSQVEGTTDTQYF.